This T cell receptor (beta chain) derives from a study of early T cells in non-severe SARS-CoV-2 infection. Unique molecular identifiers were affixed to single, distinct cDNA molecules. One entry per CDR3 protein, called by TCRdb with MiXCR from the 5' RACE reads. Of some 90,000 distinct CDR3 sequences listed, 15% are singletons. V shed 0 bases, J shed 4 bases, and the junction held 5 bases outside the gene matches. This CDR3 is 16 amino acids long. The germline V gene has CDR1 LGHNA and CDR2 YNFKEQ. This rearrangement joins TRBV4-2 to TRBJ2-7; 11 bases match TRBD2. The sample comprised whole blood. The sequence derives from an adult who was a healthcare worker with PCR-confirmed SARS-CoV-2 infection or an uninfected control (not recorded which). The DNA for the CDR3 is TGTGCCAGCAGCCAAGAAAGTACTAGCGGGAGATACGAGCAGTACTTC. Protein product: CASSQESTSGRYEQYF.